Below are 32 T cell receptor beta chains sequenced from a single sample in a study of glioma-infiltrating T cells. TCR alpha and beta CDR3 regions were amplified from RNA using iRepertoire nested multiplex PCR. One entry per CDR3 protein, called by TCRdb with MiXCR from the multiplex PCR reads. Here the sample spans about 89,000 distinct CDR3 sequences, about 23% being singletons. The sequencing sample was made of glioma tissue, nonneoplastic brain tissue, or PBMCs (not recorded which). These receptors came from a human donor with low-grade glioma or glioblastoma, undergoing nonglioma brain surgery, or in good health (not recorded which).

This chain connects TRBV30 to TRBJ2-5; 10 positions agree with TRBD2. The junction had 6 bases not matched to a gene; V was cut back by 0 bases and J by 2 bases. Germline assignment: CDR1 GTSNPN and CDR2 SVGIG (reference sequence). The CDR3 is 16 amino acids. The CDR3 coding sequence is TGTGCCTGGAGTGTAACAAGCGGGAGGGTTCAAGAGACCCAGTACTTC. As protein: CAWSVTSGRVQETQYF.

At least ten counts were recorded for this clonotype. The genes are TRBV6-5 and TRBJ2-3, with D hard to call. Germline V gene data show CDR1 as MNHEY and CDR2 as SVGAGI. This CDR3 has 15 amino acids. Deletions cut 0 bases from V and 3 bases from J, with 10 bases between. CDR3 coding DNA: TGTGCCAGCAGTTACTCAGGGTTAAAGACAGATACGCAGTATTTT. This encodes CASSYSGLKTDTQYF.

The chain joins TRBV29-1 to TRBJ1-5; TRBD1 matches at 8 bases. Germline V gives CDR1 SQVTM, CDR2 ANQGSEA. This CDR3 is 14 amino acids long. J gave up 1 base and V 7 bases, and 6 bases lay outside the gene matches. CDR3 in DNA: TGCAGCGCTGGACAGGGAGGAAGCAATCAGCCCCAGCATTTT. This encodes CSAGQGGSNQPQHF.

The chain joins TRBV19 to TRBJ2-3; D might be TRBD2 (6 bases). The V gene's germline CDR1 is LNHDA and CDR2 SQIVND (reference sequence). The CDR3 length is 13 residues. The V gene lost 7 bases and the J gene lost 6 bases, with 14 bases spanning the gap. CDR3 residues: CASTGGRTDTQYF. As DNA, the CDR3 is TGTGCCAGTACCGGGGGACGGACTGATACGCAGTATTTT.

This clonotype was recorded at least ten times. CDR3: CASRSGQAKHGYTF. The CDR3 nucleotides read TGTGCCAGCAGATCTGGACAGGCGAAACATGGCTACACCTTC. The chain joins TRBV12-3 or TRBV12-4 to TRBJ1-2; 7 bases align to TRBD1. CDR3 length equals 14 residues. With 6 bases clipped from V and 6 bases from J, the junction kept 10 bases outside the gene matches.

This chain uses TRBV5-1 with TRBJ1-6; 7 bases map to TRBD1. The CDR3 is 13 amino acids. Germline V gene lookup returns CDR1 SGHRS and CDR2 YFSETQ. Trimming cost V 4 bases and J 8 bases; bases outside gene matches: 3. DNA of the CDR3: TGCGCCAGCAGCCTTGACAGGGATTCACCCCTCCACTTT. This codes for CASSLDRDSPLHF.

The chain combines TRBV12-3 or TRBV12-4 with TRBJ2-5; 9 bases fit TRBD1. J gave up 5 bases and V 6 bases, and 10 bases lay outside the gene matches. CDR3 length: 15 residues. The CDR3 loop is CASSPWTGDGETQYF. In nucleotides, the CDR3 is TGTGCCAGCAGCCCCTGGACAGGGGATGGGGAGACCCAGTACTTC.

A word on this clonotype: A much more abundant neighbour one base away suggests this may be a read error. The CDR3 coding sequence is TGCGTCAGCAGCCAAGTGTTCGGAGCGGCTCAAGAGACCCAGTACTTC. This encodes CVSSQVFGAAQETQYF. This chain uses TRBV4-1 with TRBJ2-5; TRBD2 might be the D (5 bases). The CDR3 runs 16 residues. Per germline, CDR1 MGHRA and CDR2 YSYEKL.

This clonotype came up many times. The chain is built from TRBV4-1 and TRBJ2-7; D gene ambiguous. This CDR3 is 14 amino acids long. CDR1 and CDR2 from the germline V gene are MGHRA and YSYEKL. V shed 2 bases and J shed 0 bases, with 8 bases lying between them. As DNA, the CDR3 is TGCGCCAGCAGCCAATTTGATTACTCCTACGAGCAGTACTTC. Its protein is CASSQFDYSYEQYF.

This clonotype appeared many times. The chain has TRBV20-1 and TRBJ2-5, with D perhaps TRBD1 (5 bases). The germline V gene encodes CDR1 DFQATT and CDR2 SNEGSKA (reference sequence). Trimming stripped 7 bases from V and 4 bases from J, with 16 bases between. The CDR3 is 13 amino acids. CDR3 coding DNA: TGCAGTGGGGTTTTAGGGGCTAGAGAGACCCAGTACTTC. It is translated as CSGVLGARETQYF.

V usage is TRBV19 and J usage is TRBJ2-7; D might be TRBD2 (5 bases). Trimming left V 3 bases short and J 6 bases short, with 9 bases between. Germline V gene lookup returns CDR1 LNHDA and CDR2 SQIVND (reference sequence). The CDR3 has 12 amino acids. The CDR3 nucleotides read TGTGCCAGTAGTATGAATCGGGGCGAGCAGTACTTC. It encodes CASSMNRGEQYF.

This clonotype is medium-sized within its sample. The genes are TRBV27 and TRBJ2-3; 7 bases are shared with TRBD2. J lost 1 base, V lost 8 bases, and 6 bases had no gene match. This CDR3 is built from 14 residues. Germline CDR1 is MNHEY and CDR2 is SMNVEV (reference sequence). In DNA, the CDR3 is TGTGCCAGCCGGTGGGGGGGAGGCACAGATACGCAGTATTTT. It specifies CASRWGGGTDTQYF.

A word on this clonotype: A clone one base away is much larger, so this may be a read error. The chain recombines TRBV7-2 with TRBJ2-3, with unresolved D. The end of the DNA aligns better with TRBJ1-5, so the J call may be wrong. This CDR3 has 14 amino acids. Germline-derived CDR1 and CDR2 are SGHTA and FQGNSA. The DNA of the CDR3 is TGTGCCGCCTCGGGAAGACTCGGCACAGATACGCAGCATTTT. As protein: CAASGRLGTDTQHF.

This clonotype was counted ten times or more. This sequence joins TRBV7-6 and TRBJ2-5; the match to TRBD1 covers 10 bases. With V trimmed by 8 bases and J by 5 bases, 14 bases remained unmatched. Germline V gene data show CDR1 as SGHVS and CDR2 as FNYEAQ. CDR3 length equals 16 residues. As DNA, the CDR3 is TGTGCCAGCGGTCGCGGGACAGGGGTACCGACGGAGACCCAGTACTTC. Its protein product is CASGRGTGVPTETQYF.

The rearrangement joins TRBV13 to TRBJ2-2; no reliable D call. V lost 1 base, J lost 4 bases, and 4 bases lay in between. This CDR3 has 13 amino acids. Germline loops: CDR1 PRHDT, CDR2 FYEKMQ (reference sequence). This CDR3 is CASSLAVTGELFF. DNA of the CDR3: TGTGCCAGCAGCTTAGCGGTCACCGGGGAGCTGTTTTTT.

The V and J genes are TRBV2 and TRBJ2-1, with D perhaps matching TRBD2 (5 bases). The CDR3 has 13 amino acids. CDR1 SNHLY and CDR2 FYNNEI come from the germline V gene. The ends were cut back, 7 bases at V and 8 bases at J, with 15 bases in the middle. The CDR3 spells CASTPRGLHEQFF. The CDR3 DNA follows: TGTGCCAGCACCCCCCGGGGTCTCCATGAGCAGTTCTTC.

This clonotype appeared many times. The CDR3 bases are TGTGCCAGCTCACCAGCCCCGTACCAAGAGACCCAGTACTTC. Translated: CASSPAPYQETQYF. The rearrangement uses TRBV18 and TRBJ2-5; D gene uncertain. CDR3 size: 14 residues. Germline values: CDR1 KGHSH, CDR2 LQKENI. Trimming took off 2 bases at V and 0 bases at J, with 7 bases between the two ends.

This clonotype was detected ten times or more. The chain combines TRBV2 with TRBJ1-5, with D perhaps matching TRBD1 (5 bases). This CDR3 has 15 amino acids. Germline V gene data show CDR1 as SNHLY and CDR2 as FYNNEI. Trimming took off 4 bases at V and 1 base at J, with 11 bases between the two ends. The CDR3 loop is CASSGRGWSNQPQHF. CDR3 sequence (DNA): TGTGCCAGCAGTGGCCGGGGGTGGAGCAATCAGCCCCAGCATTTT.

This clonotype appeared many times. The chain's CDR3 is CASSLVSGKRFF. DNA of the CDR3: TGTGCCAGCAGTTTAGTTAGCGGGAAGAGGTTCTTC. The chain carries TRBV12-3 or TRBV12-4 and TRBJ2-1; 8 bases are a match to TRBD2. After removal of 1 base from V and 15 bases from J, the junction contained 5 bases not matched to a gene. This CDR3 is 12 amino acids long.

The table lists this clonotype with many counts. This chain connects TRBV3-1 to TRBJ2-3; D remains ambiguous. V was trimmed by 1 base and J by 4 bases, leaving 6 bases between them. Germline-derived CDR1 and CDR2 are LGHDT and YNNKEL (reference sequence). The CDR3 totals 13 residues. The CDR3 is CASSQGIADTQYF. The CDR3 DNA reads TGTGCCAGCAGCCAAGGAATTGCAGATACGCAGTATTTT.

The chain carries TRBV10-3 and TRBJ2-1, with D maybe TRBD1 (6 bases). The CDR3 length is 13 residues. Germline V lookup: CDR1 ENHRY, CDR2 SYGVKD. Trimming pared 4 bases from V and 3 bases from J, leaving 7 bases between. The CDR3 reads CAISGDNYNEQFF. The CDR3 DNA follows: TGTGCCATCAGTGGGGACAACTACAATGAGCAGTTCTTC.

Only a few counts were recorded for this clonotype. The rearrangement joins TRBV14 to TRBJ1-1, with a tentative D call TRBD1 (5 bases). The CDR3 runs to 15 residues. Between the trimmed V and J ends, which lost 2 bases and 0 bases, there was a span of 10 bases. The germline V gene encodes CDR1 SGHDN and CDR2 FVKESK. The CDR3 nucleotides are TGTGCCAGCAGCCAATTGAAGGGGCTGAACACTGAAGCTTTCTTT. Protein sequence: CASSQLKGLNTEAFF.

This clonotype was observed once. A single base separates this from a much larger clone, so it may be a read error. The rearrangement links TRBV3-1 to TRBJ1-1, with TRBD1 matching over 7 bases. Germline-derived CDR1 and CDR2 are LGHDT and YNNKEL (reference sequence). The CDR3 has 13 residues. The CDR3 is CVSSPGGFTEAFF. CDR3 nucleotides: TGTGTCAGCTCGCCAGGGGGGTTCACTGAAGCTTTCTTT.

Ten or more counts support this clonotype. V usage is TRBV20-1 and J usage is TRBJ1-2, with 12 nucleotides matching TRBD1. The CDR3 loop spans 15 amino acids. V trimming: 6 bases; J trimming: 3 bases; junction bases outside the gene matches: 8. The V gene's germline CDR1 is DFQATT and CDR2 SNEGSKA (reference sequence). The CDR3 DNA is TGCAGTGCCCCGGGACAGGGGGCTAGGTACTATGGCTACACCTTC. Translating it yields CSAPGQGARYYGYTF.

This clonotype was detected many times. The chain couples TRBV3-1 to TRBJ1-1, with D possibly TRBD1 on 5 matching bases. The germline gives CDR1 LGHDT, CDR2 YNNKEL (reference sequence). Trimming took 4 bases from V and 4 from J, leaving 16 bases between them. The CDR3 loop spans 15 amino acids. CDR3: CASSRYRTEGTEAFF. CDR3 in DNA: TGTGCCAGCAGCCGCTACAGGACTGAAGGCACTGAAGCTTTCTTT.

Ten or more counts support this clonotype. V is TRBV6-2 or TRBV6-3 and J is TRBJ1-5; D is ambiguous. Germline CDR1 is MNHEY and CDR2 is SVGEGT. The CDR3 has 15 amino acids. With 4 bases removed from V and 1 base from J, the gap between germline ends came to 11 bases. The CDR3 coding sequence is TGTGCCAGCAGTTCCCTATTAACGAGCAATCAGCCCCAGCATTTT. This sequence encodes CASSSLLTSNQPQHF.

This sequence joins TRBV7-9 and TRBJ1-4; D possibly corresponds to TRBD1 (6 bases). The germline gives CDR1 SEHNR, CDR2 FQNEAQ (reference sequence). This CDR3 has 15 residues. Trimming removed 5 bases at V and 4 bases at J, with 14 bases between. CDR3 region: CASSPRGANNEKLFF. The CDR3 region has the DNA TGTGCCAGCAGCCCCCGGGGGGCAAATAATGAAAAACTGTTTTTT.

This clonotype was observed a few times. V gene TRBV5-6 combines with J gene TRBJ1-2; 7 bases line up with TRBD1. V lost 3 bases to trimming and J lost 4 bases; unmatched junction nucleotides: 9. Looked up from germline, CDR1 is SGHDT and CDR2 is YYEEEE. The CDR3 is 15 residues long. The CDR3 DNA sequence: TGTGCCAGCAGCTGGGGGACAGAACTTTCCTATGGCTACACCTTC. Its translation: CASSWGTELSYGYTF.

This chain joins TRBV5-1 and TRBJ2-7; D remains ambiguous. This CDR3 spans 14 amino acids. Trimming cost V 0 bases and J 7 bases, with 14 bases left between them. Germline V gives CDR1 SGHRS, CDR2 YFSETQ. This chain's CDR3 is CASSLEFSRAEQYF. The CDR3 DNA reads TGCGCCAGCAGCTTGGAGTTTTCTAGGGCTGAGCAGTACTTC.

To note about this clonotype: Without the conserved terminal phenylalanine or tryptophan, this CDR3 likely stems from a read error. The chain employs TRBV29-1 and TRBJ2-4; D is uncertain. The CDR3 covers 14 residues. CDR1 and CDR2 from the germline V gene are SQVTM and ANQGSEA. The ends were cut back, 0 bases at V and 0 bases at J, with 6 bases in the middle. CDR3 in amino acids: CSVEEGVAKNIQYL. DNA of the CDR3: TGCAGCGTTGAAGAGGGTGTAGCCAAAAACATTCAGTACCTC.

The table lists this clonotype with many counts. This chain uses TRBV6-1 with TRBJ2-1; 8 bases are a match to TRBD1. This CDR3 has 15 amino acids. J gave up 5 bases and V 6 bases, and 9 bases lay outside the gene matches. Germline values: CDR1 MNHNS, CDR2 SASEGT. CDR3 in amino acids: CASSTMGTGNNEQFF. The CDR3 nucleotides are TGTGCCAGCAGCACGATGGGGACAGGAAACAATGAGCAGTTCTTC.

This clonotype was observed a few times. The V gene is TRBV11-2, the J gene TRBJ1-1, with TRBD1 matching over 7 bases. The length of the CDR3 is 14 residues. Germline loops: CDR1 SGHAT, CDR2 FQNNGV. Trimming removed 7 bases from V and 7 bases from J; junction bases left unmatched: 12. The CDR3 DNA sequence: TGTGCCAGCACCCCAGACAGGGCTAAAAATGAAGCTTTCTTT. It codes for CASTPDRAKNEAFF.